The text below deals with one T cell receptor (beta chain). Its antigen is currently not known. Qualities for individual bases were not recorded, and no much larger clone is one base off. Ends trimmed: V by 1 base, J by 6 bases; bases unmatched to a gene: 2. From a lookup of the germline V gene (reference sequence), CDR1 and CDR2 are SEHNR and FQNEAQ. The CDR3, cysteine through phenylalanine, is 15 amino acids long. CDR3 DNA only is kept here, 45 bases in frame from base 1. These data originate in a study of blood T cell repertoires in COVID-19 (dated by TCRdb to the early 2020s). Concerning the study at large: Samples covering the acute and convalescent phases of COVID-19 were provided by collaborators in the United States, Italy and Spain. The samples were drawn from the first 160 participants of the ongoing ImmuneRACE study and from some 1,300 subjects provided by 6 global collaborators. Where available, HLA class I and class II types were taken from metadata supplied by the sample provider and were not determined by assay-based typing. A de-identified subject ID, COVID-19 status, age in years and sex were almost always included in the sample metadata. The dataset comprised deeply sampled blood TCRbeta repertoires from subjects exposed to, actively infected with, or recovered from COVID-19. The material from the prospective study consisted of cDNA or gDNA derived from T cells, B-cell-depleted T cells, or PBMCs. The repertoires were released in a freely available public database meant as a resource for research on the immune response to SARS-CoV-2. General study outcomes and caveats: How much clinical and demographic metadata was included differed by source and by participant, and the metadata was provided uncurated.

The immunoSEQ Assay, a bias-controlled multiplex PCR, was used to amplify TCRbeta CDR3 regions from genomic DNA. The original pipeline was this. The number of nucleated cells in each sample was estimated from the amplification of reference gene primers within the assay. Sequence reads were collapsed and filtered to measure the absolute abundance of every unique TCRbeta CDR3 rearrangement. For each sample, productive Simpson clonality was calculated by taking the square root of Simpson's diversity index across productive rearrangements. TCRdb obtained this table from immuneACCESS and retained in-frame rearrangements with V and J assigned. These tables miss some clones; where compared with another copy, unresolved V genes account for less than half of the shortfall, and the remainder is unexplained. The D gene and trimming were derived from the DNA, and the V and J assignments and clone size from that table. The sample table shows nearly 40,000 clones, and about 85% are seen once. The ten biggest clones cover roughly 18% of the sample.

Collaborating institutions collected whole blood in K2EDTA tubes following their own protocols. For TCRbeta analysis, collaborator samples were shipped as frozen whole blood, as isolated PBMCs, or as DNA extracted from either sample type. The sequenced sample was peripheral blood. This receptor was taken from a man between 50 and 59 years old in a cohort sampled during active COVID-19. The chain was built from TRBV7-9 and TRBJ1-6; a stretch of 8 junction bases matches TRBD1. The bases read TGTGCCAGCAGCTTAGAACAGGGGGGTAATTCACCCCTCCACTTT. Translation gives CASSLEQGGNSPLHF.